This T cell receptor (beta chain) was captured by sequencing in a study of cytotoxic CD8 clonotypes in ibrutinib-treated CLL. For the study at large: The taking of response samples occurred after a median roughly 12 months of treatment, with a range of 6 to 36.

PBMCs were cryopreserved, and around 1.9 micrograms of genomic DNA from them went into TCR beta libraries. Repertoires were generated with immunoSEQ multiplex PCR, while TCRdb's copy carries only in-frame clones and drops some. In the table there are about 140,000 clones, more than 85% of which are singletons. The CDR3 totals 14 residues. The germline V gene encodes CDR1 MDHEN and CDR2 SYDVKM. J lost 4 bases, V lost 2 bases, and 3 bases had no gene match. The TCR was taken from a human donor with chronic lymphocytic leukemia. The sample in question was PBMCs, obtained after 12 months of ibrutinib treatment. The chain has TRBV28 and TRBJ1-2, with 8 bases lining up with TRBD1. CDR3 region: CASSLNQGAYGYTF. Here the CDR3 DNA reads TGTGCCAGCAGTTTAAACCAGGGGGCCTATGGCTACACCTTC.